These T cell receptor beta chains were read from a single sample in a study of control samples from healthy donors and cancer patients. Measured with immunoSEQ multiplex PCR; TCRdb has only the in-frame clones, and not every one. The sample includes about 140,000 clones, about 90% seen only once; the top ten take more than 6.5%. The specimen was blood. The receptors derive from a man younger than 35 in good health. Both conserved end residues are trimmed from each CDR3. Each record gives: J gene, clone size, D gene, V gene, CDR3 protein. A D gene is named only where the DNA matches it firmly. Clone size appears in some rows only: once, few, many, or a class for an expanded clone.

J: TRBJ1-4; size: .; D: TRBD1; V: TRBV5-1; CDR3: ASSLGWGTGESYEKLF
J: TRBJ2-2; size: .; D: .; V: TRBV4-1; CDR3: ASSPSGRGFTGELF
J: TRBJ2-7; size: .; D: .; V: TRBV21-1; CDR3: ASSKWDRDYEQY
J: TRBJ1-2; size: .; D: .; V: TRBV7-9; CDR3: ASSLQTGAGGYT
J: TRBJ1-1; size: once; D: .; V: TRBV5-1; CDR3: ASSWSGTEAF
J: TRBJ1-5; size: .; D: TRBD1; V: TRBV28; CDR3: ASSFTGAGNQPQH
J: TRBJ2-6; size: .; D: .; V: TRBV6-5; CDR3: ASSYSNPGANVLT
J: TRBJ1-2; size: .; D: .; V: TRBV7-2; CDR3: ASSSAAGAGGYT
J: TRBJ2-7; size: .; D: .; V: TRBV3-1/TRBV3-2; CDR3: ASSQMAAPNEQY
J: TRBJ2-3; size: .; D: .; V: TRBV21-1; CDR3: ASSKKRGGTDTQY
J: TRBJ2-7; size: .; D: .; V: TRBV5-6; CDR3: ASSLVQGLEQY
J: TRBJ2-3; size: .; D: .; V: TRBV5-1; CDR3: ASSLMDRGDTQY
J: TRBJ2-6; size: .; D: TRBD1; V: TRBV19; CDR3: ASSSGTGASVSGANVLT
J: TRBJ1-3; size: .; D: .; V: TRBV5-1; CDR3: ASSPDGFSGNTIY
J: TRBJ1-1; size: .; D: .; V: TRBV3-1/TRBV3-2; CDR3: ASSPLRSTEAF
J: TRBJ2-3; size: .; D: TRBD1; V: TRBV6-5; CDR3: ASAQGVSTDTQY
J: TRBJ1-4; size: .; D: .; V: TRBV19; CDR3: ASSILSSSGEKLF
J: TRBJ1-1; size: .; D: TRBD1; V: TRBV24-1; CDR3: ATANQWTGEAF
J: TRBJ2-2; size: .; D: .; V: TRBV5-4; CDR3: ASSLDSGGELF
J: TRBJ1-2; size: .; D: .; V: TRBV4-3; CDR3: ASSLQRGNYGYT
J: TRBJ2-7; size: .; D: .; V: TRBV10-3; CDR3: AISAGVPPYEQY
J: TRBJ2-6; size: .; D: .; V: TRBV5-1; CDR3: ASSLAVAGANVLT
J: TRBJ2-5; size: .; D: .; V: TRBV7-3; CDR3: ASSLNPRGPQETQY